This record looks at one T cell receptor (beta chain) sequence and its context. This specimen comes from a study of shared clonotypes between healthy human individuals. This CDR3 has 14 amino acids. Germline CDR1 is MDHEN and CDR2 is SYDVKM. Trimming pared 7 bases from V and 2 bases from J, leaving 12 bases between. The repertoire was sequenced with immunoSEQ multiplex PCR; TCRdb's copy has only in-frame clones and lacks some. This sample has over 2 million clones; roughly 94% occur once, and the top ten carry about 0.13%. The chain couples TRBV28 to TRBJ1-5, with D unresolved. Sequences were obtained from naive CD4+ T cells sorted from blood. Regarding subset: CD45RA+ positively selected. This receptor was obtained from a man younger than 35 in good health. The CDR3 bases are TGTGCCAGCATAGGAGTTACGGGCAATCAGCCCCAGCATTTT. Residues: CASIGVTGNQPQHF.